The present T cell receptor (beta chain) was sequenced within a study of cytomegalovirus exposure and HLA in healthy donors. V lost 3 bases, J lost 2 bases, and 11 bases stayed unmatched. CDR3 length: 17 residues. Germline-derived CDR1 and CDR2 are SGDLS and YYNGEE. The PCR employed 60 Vbeta primers together with 13 Jbeta primers. TCRdb keeps only in-frame clones here, not all; method: immunoSEQ multiplex PCR. The table has a few hundred thousand clones, around 90% seen once. This clone was seen once. This receptor was taken from a woman younger than 30 in good health and CMV-seronegative. The sequencing sample was made of PBMCs. This chain links TRBV9 with TRBJ1-2; 9 bases agree with TRBD1. The CDR3 loop reads CASSAIQGAHQNYGYTF. The CDR3 DNA is TGTGCCAGCAGCGCTATACAGGGGGCCCATCAGAACTATGGCTACACCTTC.